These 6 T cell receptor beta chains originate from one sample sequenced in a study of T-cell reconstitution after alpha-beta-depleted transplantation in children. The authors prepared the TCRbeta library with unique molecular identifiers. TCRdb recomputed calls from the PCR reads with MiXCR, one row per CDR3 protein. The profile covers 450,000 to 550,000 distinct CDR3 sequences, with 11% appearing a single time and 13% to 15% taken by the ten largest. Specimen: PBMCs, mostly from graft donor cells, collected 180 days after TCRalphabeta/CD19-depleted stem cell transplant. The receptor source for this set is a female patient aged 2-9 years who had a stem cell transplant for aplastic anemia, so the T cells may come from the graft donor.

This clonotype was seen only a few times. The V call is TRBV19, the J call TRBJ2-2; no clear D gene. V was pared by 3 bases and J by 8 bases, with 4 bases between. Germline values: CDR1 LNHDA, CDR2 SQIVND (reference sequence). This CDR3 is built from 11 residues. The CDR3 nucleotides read TGTGCCAGTAGTATCCGTGGGGAGCTGTTTTTT. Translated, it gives CASSIRGELFF.

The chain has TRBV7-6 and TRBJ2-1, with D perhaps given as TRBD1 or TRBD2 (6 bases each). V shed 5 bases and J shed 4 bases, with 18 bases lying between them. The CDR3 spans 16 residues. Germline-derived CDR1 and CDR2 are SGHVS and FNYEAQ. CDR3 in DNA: TGTGCCAGCAGCCCCCTCGGGGGCCAGTTATACAATGAGCAGTTCTTC. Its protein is CASSPLGGQLYNEQFF.

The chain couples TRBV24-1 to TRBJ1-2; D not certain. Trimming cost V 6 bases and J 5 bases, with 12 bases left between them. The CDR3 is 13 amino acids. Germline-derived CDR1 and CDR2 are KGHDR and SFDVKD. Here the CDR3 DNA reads TGTGCCACCAGTCTAGCCGGGGATTATGGCTACACCTTC. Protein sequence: CATSLAGDYGYTF.

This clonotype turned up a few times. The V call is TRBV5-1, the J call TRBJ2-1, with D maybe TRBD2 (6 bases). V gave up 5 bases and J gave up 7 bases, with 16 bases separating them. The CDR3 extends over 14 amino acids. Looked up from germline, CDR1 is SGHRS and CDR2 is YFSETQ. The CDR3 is CASSGGSMSNEQFF. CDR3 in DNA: TGCGCCAGCAGTGGAGGGTCCATGAGTAATGAGCAGTTCTTC.

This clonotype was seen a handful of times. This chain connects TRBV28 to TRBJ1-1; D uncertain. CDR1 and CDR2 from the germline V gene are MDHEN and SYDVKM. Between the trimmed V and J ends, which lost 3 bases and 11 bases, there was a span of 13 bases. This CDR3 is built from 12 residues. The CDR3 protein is CASSFGTPGAFF. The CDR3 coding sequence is TGTGCCAGCAGTTTCGGCACCCCGGGCGCTTTCTTT.

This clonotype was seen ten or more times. This CDR3 reads CASSLDRGNDSPLHF. The CDR3 DNA is TGCGCCAGCAGCCTAGACAGGGGAAATGATTCACCCCTCCACTTT. This chain joins TRBV5-1 and TRBJ1-6, with 8 bases fitting TRBD1. The J segment lost 8 bases and the V segment lost 4 bases, leaving 8 bases of the junction unmatched. Germline loops: CDR1 SGHRS, CDR2 YFSETQ. This CDR3 comprises 15 residues.